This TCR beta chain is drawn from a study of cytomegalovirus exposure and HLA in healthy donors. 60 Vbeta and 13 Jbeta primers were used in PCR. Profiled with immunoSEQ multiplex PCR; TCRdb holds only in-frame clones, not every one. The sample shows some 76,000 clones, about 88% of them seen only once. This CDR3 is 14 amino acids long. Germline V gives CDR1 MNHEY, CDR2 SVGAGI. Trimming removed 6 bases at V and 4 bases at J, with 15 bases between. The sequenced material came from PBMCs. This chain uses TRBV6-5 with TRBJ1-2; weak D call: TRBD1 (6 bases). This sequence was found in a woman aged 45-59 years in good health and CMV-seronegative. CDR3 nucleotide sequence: TGTGCCAGCAGGCCCTTCGACAGGTCCTATGGCTACACCTTC. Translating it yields CASRPFDRSYGYTF.